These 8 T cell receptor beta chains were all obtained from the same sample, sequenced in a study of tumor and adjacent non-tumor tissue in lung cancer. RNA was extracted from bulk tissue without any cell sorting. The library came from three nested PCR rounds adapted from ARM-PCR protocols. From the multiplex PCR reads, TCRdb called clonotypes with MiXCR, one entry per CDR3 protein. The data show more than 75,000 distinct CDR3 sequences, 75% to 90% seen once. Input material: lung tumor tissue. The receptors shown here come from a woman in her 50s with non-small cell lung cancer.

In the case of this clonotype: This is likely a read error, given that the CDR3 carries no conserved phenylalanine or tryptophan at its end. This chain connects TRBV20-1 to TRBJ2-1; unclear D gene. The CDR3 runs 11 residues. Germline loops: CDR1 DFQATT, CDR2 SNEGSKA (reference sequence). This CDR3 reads CSARLHNEQFL. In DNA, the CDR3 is TGTAGTGCTAGACTCCACAATGAACAGTTCTTG.

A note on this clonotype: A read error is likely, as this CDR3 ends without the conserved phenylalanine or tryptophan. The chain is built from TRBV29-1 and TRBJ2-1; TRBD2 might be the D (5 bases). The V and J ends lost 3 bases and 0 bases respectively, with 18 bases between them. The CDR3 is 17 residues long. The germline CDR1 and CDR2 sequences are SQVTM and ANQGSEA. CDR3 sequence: CSVEYTGRGRSYNEQFV. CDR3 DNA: TGCAGCGTTGAGTATACGGGTCGGGGTCGCTCCTACAATGAGCAGTTCGTC.

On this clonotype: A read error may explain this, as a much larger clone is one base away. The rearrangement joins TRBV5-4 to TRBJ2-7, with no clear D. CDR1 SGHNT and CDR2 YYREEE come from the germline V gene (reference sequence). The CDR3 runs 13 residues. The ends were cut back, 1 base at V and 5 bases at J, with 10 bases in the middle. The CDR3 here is CASSLLLGNEQYF. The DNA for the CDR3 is TGTGCCAGCAGCTTGCTTCTGGGGAACGAGCAGTACTTC.

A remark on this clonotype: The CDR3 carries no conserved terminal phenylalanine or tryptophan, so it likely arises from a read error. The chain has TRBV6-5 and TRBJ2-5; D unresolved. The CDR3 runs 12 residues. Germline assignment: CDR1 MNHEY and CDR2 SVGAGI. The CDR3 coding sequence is TGTGCTAACAGTCGCACCTCAGAGACCCAGTACTCC. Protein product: CANSRTSETQYS.

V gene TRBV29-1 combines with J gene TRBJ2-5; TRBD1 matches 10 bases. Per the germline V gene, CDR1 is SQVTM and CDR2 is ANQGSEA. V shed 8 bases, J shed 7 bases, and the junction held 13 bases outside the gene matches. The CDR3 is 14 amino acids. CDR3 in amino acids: CSIRDRGAGMTQYF. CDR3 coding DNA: TGCAGCATCCGGGACAGGGGCGCAGGGATGACCCAGTACTTC.

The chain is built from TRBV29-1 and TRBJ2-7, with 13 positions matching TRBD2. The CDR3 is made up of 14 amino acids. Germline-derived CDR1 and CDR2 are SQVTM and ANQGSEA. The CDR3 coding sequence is TGCAACCTAGAACTCGGACTAGCGGGAGCCGAGCAGTACTTC. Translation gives CNLELGLAGAEQYF.

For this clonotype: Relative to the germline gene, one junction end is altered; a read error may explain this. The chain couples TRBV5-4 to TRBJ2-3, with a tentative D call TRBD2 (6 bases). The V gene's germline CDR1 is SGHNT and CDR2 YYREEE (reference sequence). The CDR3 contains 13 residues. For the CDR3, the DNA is TGTGCCAGCAACGGGGGAAGCACAGATAAGCAGTATTTT. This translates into CASNGGSTDKQYF.

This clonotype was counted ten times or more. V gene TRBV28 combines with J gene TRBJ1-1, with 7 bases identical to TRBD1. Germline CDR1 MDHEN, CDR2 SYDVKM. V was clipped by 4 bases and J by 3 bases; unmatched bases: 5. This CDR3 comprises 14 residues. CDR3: CASSSWTGDTEAFF. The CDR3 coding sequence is TGTGCCAGCAGTTCCTGGACAGGAGACACTGAAGCTTTCTTT.